This T cell receptor (beta chain) is drawn from a study of long-term antiretroviral therapy in people with HIV. General observations from the study: Blood, drawn from 2004 to 2017, may reflect older ART regimens. Information on adherence, resistance and therapy changes was unavailable. Increased diversity was seen after ART, yet it remained lower than in transplant donor controls.

They ran version v3.0 of the immunoSEQ assay at survey level. Method: immunoSEQ multiplex PCR; TCRdb's copy keeps in-frame clones and lacks some. Of 20,000 to 25,000 clones listed, about nine tenths are singletons. V was pared by 1 base and J by 1 base, with 10 bases between. The CDR3 runs 15 residues. Germline V gives CDR1 SGHTA, CDR2 FQGNSA. On this clone: The antigen is not known.

The study used samples holding roughly 0.95-11 million cryopreserved PBMC before DNA extraction. This receptor was identified in a man aged 18 to 30 with HIV. This sequence joins TRBV7-2 and TRBJ1-1, with D perhaps matching TRBD1 (5 bases). The starting material was unsorted PBMCs, obtained 0.2 years before starting antiretroviral therapy. The DNA for the CDR3 is TGTGCCAGCAGCTTAGAAGGGGCGCCGAACACTGAAGCTTTCTTT. Encoded protein: CASSLEGAPNTEAFF.